The clone carrying this T cell receptor beta chain was seen a few times. Some clones are missing from TCRdb's copy, which holds only in-frame ones; the method was immunoSEQ multiplex PCR. Counted here are under 20,000 clones, around 83% occurring once; the ten biggest clones make up 36%. This entry is derived from a study of sequential checkpoint blockade in melanoma. Whole-study context: Both treatment sequences were followed by maintenance nivolumab.

Looked up from germline, CDR1 is SGHNT and CDR2 is YYREEE (reference sequence). The CDR3 totals 13 residues. Noted treatment: randomized to nivolumab then ipilimumab (arm A) or the reverse (arm B). From thawed PBMCs, live CD3+CD8+ cells negative for CD19 and CD56 were sorted. This chain joins TRBV5-4 and TRBJ2-5, with 7 bases that match TRBD1. Near its end, the DNA agrees better with TRBJ2-7, so the J call may be wrong. The sequence came from a human donor with melanoma. The starting material was CD8+ T cells sorted from blood (inferred from file names), obtained from a patient given nivolumab and ipilimumab in sequence. The CDR3 DNA reads as TGTGCCAGCAGCACGGACAGGATGTACGAGCAGTACTTC. Translation gives CASSTDRMYEQYF.